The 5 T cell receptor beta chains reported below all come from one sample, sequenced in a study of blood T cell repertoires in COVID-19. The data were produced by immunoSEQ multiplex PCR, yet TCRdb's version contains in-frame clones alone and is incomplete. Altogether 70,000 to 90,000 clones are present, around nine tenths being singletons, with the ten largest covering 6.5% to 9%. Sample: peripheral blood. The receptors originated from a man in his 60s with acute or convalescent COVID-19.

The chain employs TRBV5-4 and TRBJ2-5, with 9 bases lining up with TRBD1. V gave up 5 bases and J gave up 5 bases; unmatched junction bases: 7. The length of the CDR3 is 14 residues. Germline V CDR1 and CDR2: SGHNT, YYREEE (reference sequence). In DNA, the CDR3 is TGTGCCAGCAGAGACAGGGGGTCGGCCGAGACCCAGTACTTC. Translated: CASRDRGSAETQYF.

The CDR3 loop is CAISGGILVGEQFF. The CDR3 coding sequence is TGTGCCATCAGTGGCGGGATTCTCGTCGGGGAGCAGTTCTTC. The chain combines TRBV10-3 with TRBJ2-1; D is perhaps TRBD2 (6 bases). This CDR3 spans 14 amino acids. Germline V CDR1 and CDR2: ENHRY, SYGVKD. V shed 4 bases and J shed 10 bases, with 17 bases lying between them.

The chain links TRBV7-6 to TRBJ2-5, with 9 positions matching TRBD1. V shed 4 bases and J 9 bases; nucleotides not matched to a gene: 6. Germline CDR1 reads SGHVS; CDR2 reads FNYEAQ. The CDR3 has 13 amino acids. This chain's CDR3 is CASSWTGESAQYF. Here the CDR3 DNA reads TGTGCCAGCAGCTGGACAGGGGAATCGGCCCAGTACTTC.

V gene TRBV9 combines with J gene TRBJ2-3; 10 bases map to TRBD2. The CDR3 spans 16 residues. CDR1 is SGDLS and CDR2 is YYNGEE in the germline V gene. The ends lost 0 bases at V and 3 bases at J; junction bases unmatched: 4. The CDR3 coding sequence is TGTGCCAGCAGCGTAGCTAGCGGGGGCCCGACAGATACGCAGTATTTT. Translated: CASSVASGGPTDTQYF.

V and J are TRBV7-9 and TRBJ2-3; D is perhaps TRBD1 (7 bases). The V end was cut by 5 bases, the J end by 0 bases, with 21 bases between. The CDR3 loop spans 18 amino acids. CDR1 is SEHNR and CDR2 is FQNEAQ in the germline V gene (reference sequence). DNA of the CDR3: TGTGCCAGCAGCCCTAAAGTGGGCGGGACAGCTAGCACAGATACGCAGTATTTT. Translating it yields CASSPKVGGTASTDTQYF.